This T cell receptor beta chain is from a study of CD8+CD57+ T cells in acquired aplastic anemia. From germline, CDR1 is SNHLY and CDR2 FYNNEI. The CDR3 is 12 residues long. Trimming removed 8 bases at V and 8 bases at J, with 14 bases between. The template used for profiling TCR beta VDJ and CDR3 was genomic DNA. A single record per CDR3 protein comes from TCRdb applying MiXCR to the reads. The table includes 260,000 or so distinct CDR3 sequences, around 82% detected once. For this clonotype: The antigen is unknown.

The sequenced patients had an expansion of CD8+CD57+ cells seen by flow cytometry. Every patient had severe acquired aplastic anemia. All patients were therapy-naive when blood was sampled. Notes on the study in general: No significant difference in CD8+ Simpson's diversity was found between patients and controls.

The receptor was derived from a human donor with aplastic anemia. The sequenced sample was sorted CD4+, CD8+, or CD8+CD57+ T cells (not recorded which) from PBMCs. V usage is TRBV2 and J usage is TRBJ2-3; tentatively, D is TRBD1 (5 bases). The chain's CDR3 is CASGVGATTQYF. The CDR3 coding sequence is TGTGCCAGCGGCGTAGGGGCCACTACGCAGTATTTT.